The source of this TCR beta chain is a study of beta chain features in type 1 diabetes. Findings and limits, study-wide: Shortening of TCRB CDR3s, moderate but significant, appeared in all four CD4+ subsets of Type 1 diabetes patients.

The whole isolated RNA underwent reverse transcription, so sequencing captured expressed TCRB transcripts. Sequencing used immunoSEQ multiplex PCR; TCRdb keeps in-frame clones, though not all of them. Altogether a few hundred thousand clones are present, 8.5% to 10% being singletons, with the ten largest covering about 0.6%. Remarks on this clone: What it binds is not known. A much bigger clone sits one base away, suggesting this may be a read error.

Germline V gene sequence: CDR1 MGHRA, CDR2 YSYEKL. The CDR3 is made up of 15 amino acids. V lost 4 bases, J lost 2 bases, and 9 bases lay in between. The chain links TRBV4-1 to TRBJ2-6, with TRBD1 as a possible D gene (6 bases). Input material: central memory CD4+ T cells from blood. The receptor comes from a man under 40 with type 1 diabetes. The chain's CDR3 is CASSPTGTGANVLTF. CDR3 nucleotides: TGCGCCAGCAGCCCAACAGGGACTGGGGCCAACGTCCTGACTTTC.